Presented here are 23 T cell receptor beta chains from one specimen sequenced in a study of radiotherapy plus CTLA-4 blockade in lung cancer. The method was immunoSEQ multiplex PCR; TCRdb's version includes in-frame clones alone and lacks a portion of them. The data show about 76,000 clones, with about 79% seen just once and approximately 22% held by the top ten. Here the sequenced sample was peripheral blood, taken from a patient treated with radiotherapy plus ipilimumab. These receptors came from a human donor with non-small cell lung cancer whose response to radiotherapy plus ipilimumab could not be evaluated. Some clones in this sample may be carry-over from other donors' samples.

This clone turned up a few times. J is TRBJ1-4 and V is TRBV7-9, with D unresolved. Germline loops: CDR1 SEHNR, CDR2 FQNEAQ (reference sequence). The ends were cut back, 5 bases at V and 0 bases at J, with 16 bases in the middle. CDR3 length equals 17 residues. The CDR3 reads CASSPSDRGATNEKLFF. The CDR3, as DNA: TGTGCCAGCAGCCCCTCCGACCGAGGAGCAACTAATGAAAAACTGTTTTTT.

The rearrangement uses TRBV11-1 and TRBJ1-1; D is possibly TRBD1 (6 bases). The CDR3 extends over 15 amino acids. CDR1 SGHAT and CDR2 FQDESV come from the germline V gene (reference sequence). Trimming shortened V by 2 bases and J by 0 bases, and 10 bases separated the two germline ends. CDR3 sequence: CASSLRGGLNTEAFF. CDR3 coding DNA: TGTGCCAGCAGCTTAAGGGGGGGCCTGAACACTGAAGCTTTCTTT.

J is TRBJ1-3 and V is TRBV15, with 9 bases fitting TRBD1. The CDR3 has 15 residues. Germline V lookup: CDR1 LNHNV, CDR2 YYDKDF (reference sequence). The trim removed 9 bases at V and 3 bases at J, leaving 9 bases unmatched. CDR3 in DNA: TGTGCCACGAGCCTAACAGGGGGCCTTGGAAACACCATATATTTT. This codes for CATSLTGGLGNTIYF.

The V and J genes are TRBV28 and TRBJ1-6; tentatively, D is TRBD1 (5 bases). The CDR3 loop spans 13 amino acids. The ends were cut back, 5 bases at V and 5 bases at J, with 7 bases in the middle. The germline CDR1 and CDR2 sequences are MDHEN and SYDVKM. The DNA of the CDR3 is TGTGCCAGCAGTCAGGGAAATAATTCACCCCTCCACTTT. Encoded protein: CASSQGNNSPLHF.

This clone was recorded only once. DNA for the CDR3: TGTGCCAGCAGCCCCGACAGAATCCAAGAGACCCAGTACTTC. This translates into CASSPDRIQETQYF. This rearrangement joins TRBV11-1 to TRBJ2-5; D possibly corresponds to TRBD1 (5 bases). Trimming pared 5 bases from V and 1 base from J, leaving 11 bases between. The CDR3 is made up of 14 amino acids. Germline V gives CDR1 SGHAT, CDR2 FQDESV (reference sequence).

This chain connects TRBV10-3 to TRBJ1-2; a possible D gene is TRBD1 (5 bases). The germline CDR1 and CDR2 sequences are ENHRY and SYGVKD. The CDR3 spans 13 residues. Between the trimmed V and J ends, which lost 3 bases and 4 bases, there was a span of 9 bases. The CDR3 sequence is CAISDTGSYGYTF. The CDR3 DNA is TGTGCCATCAGTGACACAGGATCCTATGGCTACACCTTC.

A single count supports this clone. The V call is TRBV5-4, the J call TRBJ2-5, with unresolved D. Germline CDR1 is SGHNT and CDR2 is YYREEE (reference sequence). The V gene lost 0 bases and the J gene lost 4 bases, with 10 bases spanning the gap. The CDR3 length is 14 residues. CDR3 loop: CASSLDGLGETQYF. CDR3 nucleotide sequence: TGTGCCAGCAGCTTGGATGGGCTGGGAGAGACCCAGTACTTC. Using reference TRBV5-4 and TRBJ2-5 for the parts outside the CDR3, the full variable domain is ETGVTQSPTHLIKTRGQQVTLRCSSQSGHNTVSWYQQALGQGPQFIFQYYREEENGRGNFPPRFSGLQFPNYSSELNVNALELDDSALYLCASSLDGLGETQYFGPGTRLLVL.

CDR3 bases: TGTGCCAGTAGTTCCCGACAGCCACCGAAGGACACTGAAGCTTTCTTT. Translating gives CASSSRQPPKDTEAFF. The gene calls are TRBV19 and TRBJ1-1; D is possibly TRBD1 (5 bases). With 5 bases removed from V and 3 bases from J, the gap between germline ends came to 19 bases. The length of the CDR3 is 16 residues. Germline CDR1 LNHDA, CDR2 SQIVND (reference sequence).

The rearrangement joins TRBV6-7 to TRBJ1-5, with TRBD1 matching 8 bases. TRBV6-7 is an ORF; its function is uncertain. V was pared by 0 bases and J by 1 base, with 8 bases of the junction left unmatched. This CDR3 has 18 amino acids. CDR3 protein: CASSYSRMGQASNQPQHF. The CDR3 nucleotides are TGTGCCAGCAGTTACTCGAGGATGGGACAGGCGAGCAATCAGCCCCAGCATTTT.

The chain employs TRBV5-4 and TRBJ2-7; TRBD1 matches 8 bases. Unmatched junction bases numbered 3, after V lost 4 bases and J lost 3 bases. Germline CDR1 is SGHNT and CDR2 is YYREEE (reference sequence). The CDR3 totals 13 residues. In DNA form, the CDR3 reads TGTGCCAGCAGCCGGACAGGGAACTACGAGCAGTACTTC. Protein product: CASSRTGNYEQYF.

The J gene is TRBJ2-3, the V gene TRBV5-1; 11 bases fit TRBD1. The CDR3 runs to 16 residues. CDR1 SGHRS and CDR2 YFSETQ come from the germline V gene. Trimming took 5 bases from V and 3 from J; bases not matched to a gene: 8. DNA of the CDR3: TGCGCCAGCAGTTCTGGACAGGGGGCCGGTACAGATACGCAGTATTTT. The encoded protein is CASSSGQGAGTDTQYF.

V and J are TRBV2 and TRBJ1-2; D possibly corresponds to TRBD1 (6 bases). The V end lost 8 bases, the J end lost 5 bases, and 15 bases lay between the germline ends. This CDR3 has 13 amino acids. CDR1 SNHLY and CDR2 FYNNEI come from the germline V gene. This CDR3 reads CASSGEGGYGYTF. DNA for the CDR3: TGTGCCAGCTCCGGGGAGGGGGGGTATGGCTACACCTTC.

The V call is TRBV11-2, the J call TRBJ1-4; D uncertain. V was shortened by 1 base and J by 8 bases, with 14 bases between the two germline ends. This CDR3 is 15 amino acids long. Germline lookup yields CDR1 SGHAT and CDR2 FQNNGV. CDR3 loop: CASSLGAGLREKLFF. DNA for the CDR3: TGTGCCAGCAGCTTAGGTGCGGGGTTAAGGGAAAAACTGTTTTTT. The full variable domain, in which reference TRBV11-2 and TRBJ1-4 provide the parts outside the CDR3, is EAGVAQSPRYKIIEKRQSVAFWCNPISGHATLYWYQQILGQGPKLLIQFQNNGVVDDSQLPKDRFSAERLKGVDSTLKIQPAKLEDSAVYLCASSLGAGLREKLFFGSGTQLSVL.

A single count supports this clone. The rearrangement links TRBV28 to TRBJ2-5, with TRBD1 as a possible D gene (5 bases). The last part of the DNA fits TRBJ2-7 better; the J call may be wrong. This CDR3 comprises 15 residues. CDR1 is MDHEN and CDR2 is SYDVKM in the germline V gene. Here the CDR3 reads CASSLCSQGRCEQYF. The CDR3 coding sequence is TGTGCCAGCAGTTTATGCTCCCAGGGCAGGTGCGAGCAGTACTTC.

V usage is TRBV19 and J usage is TRBJ1-5; 11 bases map to TRBD1. After removal of 6 bases from V and 0 bases from J, the junction contained 13 bases not matched to a gene. In germline, CDR1 is LNHDA, CDR2 SQIVND (reference sequence). This CDR3 is 19 amino acids long. This CDR3 reads CASRGQRTGGYYSNQPQHF. The CDR3 nucleotides are TGTGCCAGTAGGGGCCAGAGGACAGGGGGCTATTATAGCAATCAGCCCCAGCATTTT.

V is TRBV5-1 and J is TRBJ1-2; possible D gene TRBD1, 5 bases. The CDR3 runs 13 residues. CDR1 is SGHRS and CDR2 is YFSETQ in the germline V gene. Trimming left V 4 bases short and J 2 bases short, with 9 bases between. The CDR3 here is CASSGGLNYGYTF. CDR3 bases: TGCGCCAGCAGCGGGGGACTCAACTATGGCTACACCTTC.

The chain employs TRBV5-4 and TRBJ2-5; 14 positions match TRBD2. The CDR3 runs 16 residues. Germline trimming cut 7 bases from V and 10 bases from J; bases unmatched to any gene: 15. Germline CDR1 and CDR2: SGHNT and YYREEE (reference sequence). The CDR3 DNA sequence: TGTGCCAGCTCATCGTCGGGACTAGCGGGGGCCGGGGGCCAGTACTTC. Translation: CASSSSGLAGAGGQYF.

V is TRBV4-1 and J is TRBJ2-7; no reliable D call. The CDR3 is 15 residues long. Trimming took 0 bases from V and 3 from J, leaving 12 bases between them. Germline V CDR1 and CDR2: MGHRA, YSYEKL. CDR3 DNA sequence: TGCGCCAGCAGCCAAGAACCAGGAAGAGACTACGAGCAGTACTTC. The encoded protein is CASSQEPGRDYEQYF.

The chain is built from TRBV6-5 and TRBJ1-3; D ambiguous. V lost 2 bases and J lost 0, with 8 bases in between. Germline V gives CDR1 MNHEY, CDR2 SVGAGI. The CDR3 consists of 15 residues. The DNA of the CDR3 is TGTGCCAGCAGTTACGATGAGAGCTCTGGAAACACCATATATTTT. Residues: CASSYDESSGNTIYF.

The rearrangement joins TRBV5-4 to TRBJ2-1, with 9 positions matching TRBD2. Unmatched junction bases numbered 8, after V lost 4 bases and J lost 3 bases. This CDR3 contains 16 residues. Per germline, CDR1 SGHNT and CDR2 YYREEE (reference sequence). The CDR3 region is CASSPVAGAYYNEQFF. The CDR3 nucleotides are TGTGCCAGCAGCCCAGTAGCGGGGGCCTACTACAATGAGCAGTTCTTC.

This clone was found a few times. The chain couples TRBV5-4 to TRBJ1-1; D gene uncertain. The CDR3 runs to 12 residues. Germline-derived CDR1 and CDR2 are SGHNT and YYREEE (reference sequence). Trimming took 2 bases from V and 6 from J, leaving 8 bases between them. CDR3 sequence reads: CASSFGPAEAFF. In DNA form, the CDR3 reads TGTGCCAGCAGCTTTGGGCCCGCTGAAGCTTTCTTT.

The chain couples TRBV7-6 to TRBJ2-1, with 7 positions matching TRBD2. The CDR3 totals 15 residues. Germline V gives CDR1 SGHVS, CDR2 FNYEAQ. The ends lost 5 bases at V and 4 bases at J; junction bases unmatched: 8. CDR3 DNA sequence: TGTGCCAGCAGCCCCCTGGGGGGGGAGTACAATGAGCAGTTCTTC. Its protein product is CASSPLGGEYNEQFF.

The gene calls are TRBV5-3 and TRBJ1-4, with a weak D call TRBD1 (6 bases). TRBV5-3 is reported as an ORF; its role is uncertain. Trimming cost V 4 bases and J 8 bases, with 18 bases left between them. This CDR3 comprises 15 residues. The CDR3 loop is CARSRGQGLREKLFF. CDR3 in DNA: TGTGCCAGAAGCCGAGGCCAGGGGCTTCGAGAAAAACTGTTTTTT.